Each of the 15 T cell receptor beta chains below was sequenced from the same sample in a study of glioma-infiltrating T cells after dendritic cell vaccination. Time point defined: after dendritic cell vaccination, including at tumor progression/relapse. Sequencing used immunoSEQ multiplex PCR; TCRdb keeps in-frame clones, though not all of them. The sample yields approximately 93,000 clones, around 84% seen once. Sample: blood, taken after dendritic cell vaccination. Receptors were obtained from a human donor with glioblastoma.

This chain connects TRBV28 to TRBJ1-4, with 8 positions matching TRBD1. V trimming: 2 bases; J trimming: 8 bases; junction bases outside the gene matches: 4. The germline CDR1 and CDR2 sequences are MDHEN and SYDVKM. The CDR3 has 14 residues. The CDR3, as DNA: TGTGCCAGCAGTTTACAGGGGGCGCGGGAAAAACTGTTTTTT. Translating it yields CASSLQGAREKLFF.

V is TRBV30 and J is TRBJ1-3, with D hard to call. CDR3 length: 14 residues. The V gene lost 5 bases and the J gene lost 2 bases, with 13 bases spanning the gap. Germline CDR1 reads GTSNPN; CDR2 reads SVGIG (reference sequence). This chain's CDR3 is CAWERSRTGNTIYF. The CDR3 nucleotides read TGTGCCTGGGAACGGTCACGCACTGGAAACACCATATATTTT.

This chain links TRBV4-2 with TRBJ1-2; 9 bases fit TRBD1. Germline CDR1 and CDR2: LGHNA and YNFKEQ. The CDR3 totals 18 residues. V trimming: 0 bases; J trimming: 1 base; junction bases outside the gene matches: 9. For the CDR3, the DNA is TGTGCCAGCAGCCAAGACCCGGGACAGGGCGTCATTAACTATGGCTACACCTTC. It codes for CASSQDPGQGVINYGYTF.

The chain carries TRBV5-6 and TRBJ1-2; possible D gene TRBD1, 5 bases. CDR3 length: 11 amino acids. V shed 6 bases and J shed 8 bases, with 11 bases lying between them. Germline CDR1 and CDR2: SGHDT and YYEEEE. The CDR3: CASTSRGGYTF. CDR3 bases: TGTGCCAGCACTTCTCGGGGGGGCTACACCTTC.

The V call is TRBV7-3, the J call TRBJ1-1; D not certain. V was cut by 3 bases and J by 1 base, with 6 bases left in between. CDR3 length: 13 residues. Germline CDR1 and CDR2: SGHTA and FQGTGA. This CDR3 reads CASSFGKNTEAFF. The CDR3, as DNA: TGTGCCAGCAGCTTCGGGAAGAACACTGAAGCTTTCTTT.

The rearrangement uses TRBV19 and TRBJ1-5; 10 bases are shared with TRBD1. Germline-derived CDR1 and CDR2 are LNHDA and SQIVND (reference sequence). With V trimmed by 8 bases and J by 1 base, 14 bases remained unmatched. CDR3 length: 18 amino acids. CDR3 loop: CASRSGGDRGLSNQPQHF. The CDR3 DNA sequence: TGTGCCAGTCGCTCCGGTGGCGACAGGGGGCTAAGCAATCAGCCCCAGCATTTT.

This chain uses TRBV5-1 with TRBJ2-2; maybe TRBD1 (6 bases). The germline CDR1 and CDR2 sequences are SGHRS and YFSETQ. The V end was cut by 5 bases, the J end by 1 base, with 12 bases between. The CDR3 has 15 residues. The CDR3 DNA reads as TGCGCCAGCAGTCCAAAGGACAGGAACACCGGGGAGCTGTTTTTT. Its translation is CASSPKDRNTGELFF.

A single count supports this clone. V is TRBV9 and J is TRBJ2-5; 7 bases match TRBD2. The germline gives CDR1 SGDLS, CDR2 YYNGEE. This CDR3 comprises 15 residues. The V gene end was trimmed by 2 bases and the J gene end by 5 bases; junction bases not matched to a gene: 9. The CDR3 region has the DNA TGTGCCAGCAGCGTCGGCGGGAGCCAGAGGGAGACCCAGTACTTC. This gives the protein CASSVGGSQRETQYF.

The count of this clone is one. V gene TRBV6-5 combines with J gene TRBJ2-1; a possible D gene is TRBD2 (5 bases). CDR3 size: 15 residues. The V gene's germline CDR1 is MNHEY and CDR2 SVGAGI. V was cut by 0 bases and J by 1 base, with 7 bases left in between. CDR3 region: CASSYSPGSYNEQFF. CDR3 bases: TGTGCCAGCAGTTACTCCCCGGGGTCCTACAATGAGCAGTTCTTC.

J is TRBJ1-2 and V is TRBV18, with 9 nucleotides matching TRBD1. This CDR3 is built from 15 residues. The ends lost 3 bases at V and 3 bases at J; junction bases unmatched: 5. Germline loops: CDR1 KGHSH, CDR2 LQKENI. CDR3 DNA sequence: TGTGCCAGCTCACCTCCGGGACAGGGAGACTATGGCTACACCTTC. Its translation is CASSPPGQGDYGYTF.

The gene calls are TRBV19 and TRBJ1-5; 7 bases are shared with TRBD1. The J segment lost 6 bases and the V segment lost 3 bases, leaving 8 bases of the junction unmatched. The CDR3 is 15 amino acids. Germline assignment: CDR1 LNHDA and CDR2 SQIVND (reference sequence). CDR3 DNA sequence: TGTGCCAGTAGTATCGAGGGGGCGCTGAGTCAGCCCCAGCATTTT. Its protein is CASSIEGALSQPQHF. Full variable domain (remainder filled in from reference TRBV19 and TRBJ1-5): DGGITQSPKYLFRKEGQNVTLSCEQNLNHDAMYWYRQDPGQGLRLIYYSQIVNDFQKGDIAEGYSVSREKKESFPLTVTSAQKNPTAFYLCASSIEGALSQPQHFGDGTRLSIL.

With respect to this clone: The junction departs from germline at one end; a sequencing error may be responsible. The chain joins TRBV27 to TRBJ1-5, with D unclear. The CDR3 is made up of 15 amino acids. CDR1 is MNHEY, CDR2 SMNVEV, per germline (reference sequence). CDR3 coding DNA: TGTGCCAGCAGCTTATCGTCTTATAGCAATCAGCCCCAGCATTTT. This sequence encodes CASSLSSYSNQPQHF.

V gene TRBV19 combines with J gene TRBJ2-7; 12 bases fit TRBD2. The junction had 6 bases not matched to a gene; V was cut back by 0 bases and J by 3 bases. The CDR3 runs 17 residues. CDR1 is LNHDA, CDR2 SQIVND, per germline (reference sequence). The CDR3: CASSIDGGLAGSYEQYF. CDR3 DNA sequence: TGTGCCAGTAGTATAGATGGAGGACTAGCGGGGAGCTACGAGCAGTACTTC. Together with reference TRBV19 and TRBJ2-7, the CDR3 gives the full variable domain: DGGITQSPKYLFRKEGQNVTLSCEQNLNHDAMYWYRQDPGQGLRLIYYSQIVNDFQKGDIAEGYSVSREKKESFPLTVTSAQKNPTAFYLCASSIDGGLAGSYEQYFGPGTRLTVT.

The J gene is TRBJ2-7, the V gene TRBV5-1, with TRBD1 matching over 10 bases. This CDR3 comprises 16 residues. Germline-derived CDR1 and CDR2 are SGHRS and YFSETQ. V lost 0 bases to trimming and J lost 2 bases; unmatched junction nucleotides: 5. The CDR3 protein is CASSLAGQGGAYEQYF. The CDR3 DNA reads TGCGCCAGCAGCTTGGCAGGACAGGGGGGAGCCTACGAGCAGTACTTC.

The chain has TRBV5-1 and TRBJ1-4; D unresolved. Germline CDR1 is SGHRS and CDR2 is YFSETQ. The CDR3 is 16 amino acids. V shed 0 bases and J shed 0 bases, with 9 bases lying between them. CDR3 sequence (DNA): TGCGCCAGCAGCTTGGTGGAGGGCCCAACTAATGAAAAACTGTTTTTT. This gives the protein CASSLVEGPTNEKLFF.